The present TCR beta chain was sequenced within a study of T cell clonality in common variable immunodeficiency. Study findings and constraints: What drives increased CVID clonality needs T cell subpopulation sequencing.

There are many counts of this clone. Antigen: not known. The DNA ends 3 residues before the CDR3 does, and the rest of the CDR3 is filled in from the germline J gene. Using immunoSEQ multiplex PCR, the repertoire was profiled, and TCRdb retains in-frame clones only, with some absent. The sample shows around 40,000 clones, none of them appearing just once. Germline V gene data show CDR1 as LNHDA and CDR2 as SQIVND (reference sequence). The CDR3 length is 15 residues. V gave up 4 bases and J gave up 1 base; unmatched junction bases: 4. Blood samples were heparinized, roughly 4.5 to 8.5 ml per donor. This rearrangement joins TRBV19 to TRBJ2-1; 7 nucleotides match TRBD1. Sequences were obtained from peripheral blood mononuclear cells. The clonotype was recovered from a person aged 18 to 69 in good health. CDR3 region: CASSKGGVSYNEQFF. The CDR3 DNA, read in part, is TGTGCCAGTAGTAAAGGGGGCGTTTCCTACAATGAG.